This T cell receptor (beta chain) was identified in a study of beta chain features in type 1 diabetes. The wider study: Healthy donors and patients had similar age, gender and cell yields. Study-level findings and limits: Naive, central memory and regulatory TCRB repertoires appeared more similar among patients than healthy donors. Researchers report that Type 1 diabetes patients had moderately but significantly shorter TCRB CDR3s across all four CD4+ subsets. Amplification by PCR could prefer shorter templates, with the same effect in patients and controls.

The authors reverse transcribed all of the isolated RNA, so sequencing captured expressed TCRB transcripts. The data were produced by immunoSEQ multiplex PCR, yet TCRdb's version contains in-frame clones alone and is incomplete. This sample has 600,000 or so clones; over 10% occur once, and the top ten carry about 0.11%. Blood was collected once per donor into heparin, averaging about 116 mL. This clone was counted between two and nine times. The antigen remains undetermined. With V trimmed by 4 bases and J by 2 bases, 7 bases remained unmatched. This CDR3 region has 15 residues. Germline V lookup: CDR1 SGHNT, CDR2 YYREEE (reference sequence).

This clonotype originated in a man aged 25 to 40 with type 1 diabetes. The specimen sequenced was naive CD4+ T cells from blood. The chain couples TRBV5-4 to TRBJ2-7, with 9 bases fitting TRBD2. CDR3 DNA: TGTGCCAGCAGCCCTTCTAGCGGGGTGACCTACGAGCAGTACTTC. Amino acid sequence: CASSPSSGVTYEQYF.